The source of this T cell receptor (beta chain) is a study of shared clonotypes between healthy human individuals. Across the whole study: Samples came from a couple of female and a few male donors aged 18 to 49.

This CDR3 is 13 amino acids long. Germline-derived CDR1 and CDR2 are SGHAT and FQNNGV. With 3 bases removed from V and 4 bases from J, the gap between germline ends came to 6 bases. To note about this clone: Its antigen remains unknown.

Deep was the level at which the assay was run. TCRdb's copy holds only in-frame clones and misses some; the assay was immunoSEQ multiplex PCR. The sample holds about 480,000 clones; about three quarters are singletons and the top ten take around 12%. Findings and limits, study-wide: Clonotype sharing among the donors was expected to vary with sequencing depth.

The sample comprised PBMCs. The chain joins TRBV11-2 to TRBJ2-2, with D tentatively TRBD2 (6 bases). This receptor was taken from a woman between 40 and 55 years old in good health. Some clones in this sample may be carry-over from other donors' samples. The CDR3: CASSFSGTGELFF. The CDR3 DNA reads as TGTGCCAGCAGCTTTAGCGGCACCGGGGAGCTGTTTTTT.